These 7 T cell receptor beta chains share one sample of origin, sequenced in a study of T cell repertoires in cytomegalovirus infection. TCRdb itself ran the reads through MiXCR, one entry per CDR3 protein. The sample comprises about 140,000 distinct CDR3 sequences, under 8% of which are singletons, and about a sixth rests with the top ten. Sequencing was done on a sample of PBMCs. All receptors derive from a human donor in good health (CMV status not recorded). Some clones in this sample may be carry-over from other donors' samples.

In its sample, this clonotype was seen many times. This chain joins TRBV5-6 and TRBJ2-7, with a tentative D call TRBD1 (5 bases). Germline lookup yields CDR1 SGHDT and CDR2 YYEEEE. The CDR3 covers 15 residues. V lost 2 bases, J lost 2 bases, and 14 bases lay in between. CDR3 residues: CASSFGLQDPYEQYF. Here the CDR3 DNA reads TGTGCCAGCAGCTTTGGGCTACAGGATCCCTACGAGCAGTACTTC.

This clonotype has at least ten counts. This sequence joins TRBV20-1 and TRBJ2-7, with a possible D match to TRBD2 (6 bases). CDR1 is DFQATT and CDR2 is SNEGSKA in the germline V gene (reference sequence). This CDR3 contains 14 residues. V was cut by 3 bases and J by 0 bases, with 12 bases left in between. CDR3 amino acids: CSASRLASSYEQYF. In DNA, the CDR3 is TGCAGTGCTAGTAGGCTAGCGAGCTCCTACGAGCAGTACTTC.

At least ten counts were recorded for this clonotype. The chain links TRBV7-2 to TRBJ2-3, with D tentatively TRBD1 or TRBD2 (6 bases each). From germline, CDR1 is SGHTA and CDR2 FQGNSA. Trimming removed 1 base at V and 9 bases at J, with 17 bases between. The CDR3 runs to 15 residues. The CDR3 coding sequence is TGTGCCAGCAGCTTAGATGGGGGGCGCATGGAGACGCAGTATTTT. Its protein is CASSLDGGRMETQYF. Full variable domain (missing parts from reference TRBV7-2 and TRBJ2-3): GAGVSQSPSNKVTEKGKDVELRCDPISGHTALYWYRQSLGQGLEFLIYFQGNSAPDKSGLPSDRFSAERTGGSVSTLTIQRTQQEDSAVYLCASSLDGGRMETQYFGPGTRLTVL.

This clonotype was detected a few times. This rearrangement joins TRBV11-1 to TRBJ1-1, with D perhaps matching TRBD1 (6 bases). In germline, CDR1 is SGHAT, CDR2 FQDESV (reference sequence). Trimming took 2 bases from V and 0 from J, leaving 10 bases between them. The CDR3 covers 15 residues. CDR3 amino acids: CASSLKGGMNTEAFF. The CDR3 region has the DNA TGTGCCAGCAGCTTAAAAGGGGGTATGAACACTGAAGCTTTCTTT.

The sample holds many counts of this clonotype. V usage is TRBV7-2 and J usage is TRBJ2-3; perhaps TRBD2 as D (6 bases). V was shortened by 1 base and J by 5 bases, with 16 bases between the two germline ends. This CDR3 spans 16 amino acids. The germline V gene encodes CDR1 SGHTA and CDR2 FQGNSA. Here the CDR3 reads CASSLESRGGLDTQYF. CDR3 coding DNA: TGTGCCAGCAGCTTAGAGTCCCGGGGAGGCCTAGATACGCAGTATTTT.

About this clonotype: Possible read error: a much larger clone is one base away. CDR3 coding DNA: TGCAGCGTTGACGGTCCAATGGGCACTGAAGCTTTCTTT. It translates to CSVDGPMGTEAFF. The chain combines TRBV29-1 with TRBJ1-1; D is ambiguous. The germline CDR1 and CDR2 sequences are SQVTM and ANQGSEA. V lost 3 bases to trimming and J lost 4 bases, with 12 bases between them. This CDR3 has 13 residues.

This chain connects TRBV7-9 to TRBJ2-6, with D possibly TRBD1 on 5 matching bases. Trimming cost V 5 bases and J 2 bases, with 13 bases left between them. This CDR3 contains 16 residues. CDR1 is SEHNR, CDR2 FQNEAQ, per germline (reference sequence). Written as DNA, the CDR3 is TGTGCCAGCAGCCCTCCCGACAGAGCTGGGGCCAACGTCCTGACTTTC. This sequence encodes CASSPPDRAGANVLTF.